What follows are 10 T cell receptor beta chains derived from one specimen sequenced in a study of blood T cell repertoires in COVID-19 (TCRdb year 2020). The library relied on the immunoSEQ multiplex PCR assay. TCRdb stores this immuneACCESS table with in-frame sequences only. Part of the clones is absent; in the studies checked, under half of the shortfall reflects unresolved V genes, and no reason is known for the rest. Recorded for this sample are some 220,000 clones; approximately 81% of them occurred a single time. The ten biggest clones cover roughly 18% of the sample. Sequencing was done on a sample of peripheral blood. The receptors were gathered from a woman older than 75 with active or convalescent COVID-19.

The rearrangement joins TRBV30 to TRBJ2-2; D perhaps matches TRBD1 (5 bases). V dropped 4 bases and J dropped 4 bases, with 13 bases sitting between them. The V gene's germline CDR1 is GTSNPN and CDR2 SVGIG (reference sequence). This CDR3 spans 14 amino acids. The CDR3 sequence: CAWIGAGRTGELFF. CDR3 DNA sequence: TGTGCCTGGATTGGGGCAGGTCGCACCGGGGAGCTGTTTTTT.

The chain recombines TRBV6-2 or TRBV6-3 with TRBJ2-2; no clear D gene. The CDR3 covers 14 residues. V lost 5 bases and J 1 base, leaving 8 bases between the germline ends. The V gene's germline CDR1 is MNHEY and CDR2 SVGEGT. CDR3 bases: TGTGCCAGCAGTCGAACCAGGAACACCGGGGAGCTGTTTTTT. It yields the protein CASSRTRNTGELFF.

This clone was seen a handful of times. The genes are TRBV7-9 and TRBJ2-7, with 7 bases lining up with TRBD1. This CDR3 is built from 14 residues. The trim removed 1 base at V and 4 bases at J, leaving 4 bases unmatched. The germline gives CDR1 SEHNR, CDR2 FQNEAQ (reference sequence). CDR3 region: CASSLGTGLYEQYF. Here the CDR3 DNA reads TGTGCCAGCAGCTTAGGGACAGGTTTATACGAGCAGTACTTC.

The V call is TRBV12-5, the J call TRBJ1-2; 10 bases agree with TRBD1. The CDR3 loop spans 19 amino acids. The J segment lost 4 bases and the V segment lost 0 bases, leaving 14 bases of the junction unmatched. The germline V gene encodes CDR1 LGHNT and CDR2 FRNRAP. The CDR3 is CASGLVLGTGAQKFYGYTF. The CDR3 region has the DNA TGTGCTAGTGGTTTGGTACTTGGGACAGGGGCCCAAAAATTCTATGGCTACACCTTC.

The V call is TRBV28, the J call TRBJ1-2; TRBD1 matches at 7 bases. This CDR3 has 14 residues. The V segment lost 8 bases and the J segment 0 bases; nucleotides outside the gene matches: 6. From germline, CDR1 is MDHEN and CDR2 SYDVKM. The DNA for the CDR3 is TGTGCCAGCGAGGTAGGACAGGCTAACTATGGCTACACCTTC. Translation: CASEVGQANYGYTF.

As concerns this clone: This CDR3 is also generated by other DNA sequences in the sample. V gene TRBV28 combines with J gene TRBJ1-5, with 7 bases matching TRBD1. Looked up from germline, CDR1 is MDHEN and CDR2 is SYDVKM. There are 16 residues in the CDR3. Losses at the gene ends were 6 bases for V and 0 bases for J; bases not matched to a gene: 8. The DNA for the CDR3 is TGTGCCAGCAGCGCCCCGACAGGGATTAGCAATCAGCCCCAGCATTTT. It specifies CASSAPTGISNQPQHF.

This rearrangement joins TRBV7-9 to TRBJ1-1; D unclear. The CDR3 covers 16 residues. Germline V gene sequence: CDR1 SEHNR, CDR2 FQNEAQ (reference sequence). The V gene lost 5 bases and the J gene lost 1 base, with 17 bases spanning the gap. The CDR3, as DNA: TGTGCCAGCAGCCCTCCATCGCGTGTAAGGAACACTGAAGCTTTCTTT. Translation: CASSPPSRVRNTEAFF.

The count of this clone is one. The chain is built from TRBV6-5 and TRBJ1-2; D not resolved. The CDR3 has 11 amino acids. CDR1 MNHEY and CDR2 SVGAGI come from the germline V gene. The V gene lost 7 bases and the J gene lost 8 bases, with 11 bases spanning the gap. The chain's CDR3 is CASTGGYGYTF. The CDR3 nucleotides are TGTGCCAGCACGGGAGGGTACGGCTACACCTTC.

This rearrangement joins TRBV2 to TRBJ2-3; 9 nucleotides line up with TRBD1. The CDR3 extends over 16 amino acids. Unmatched junction bases numbered 8, after V lost 5 bases and J lost 2 bases. Germline V gives CDR1 SNHLY, CDR2 FYNNEI. The CDR3 loop is CASSRPGQGLTDTQYF. Here the CDR3 DNA reads TGTGCCAGCAGTAGGCCGGGACAGGGTCTCACAGATACGCAGTATTTT. Together with reference TRBV2 and TRBJ2-3, the CDR3 gives the full variable domain: EPEVTQTPSHQVTQMGQEVILRCVPISNHLYFYWYRQILGQKVEFLVSFYNNEISEKSEIFDDQFSVERPDGSNFTLKIRSTKLEDSAMYFCASSRPGQGLTDTQYFGPGTRLTVL.

The V and J genes are TRBV27 and TRBJ1-3; D not certain. V was trimmed by 3 bases and J by 0 bases, leaving 12 bases between them. The CDR3 covers 16 residues. The germline V gene has CDR1 MNHEY and CDR2 SMNVEV (reference sequence). Here the CDR3 DNA reads TGTGCCAGCAGTTTCAATGCACTAGGCTCTGGAAACACCATATATTTT. Translating it yields CASSFNALGSGNTIYF.